This TCR beta chain derives from a study of T cell repertoires in cytomegalovirus infection. TCRdb passed the reads through MiXCR, listing each CDR3 protein once. This table has 200,000 or so distinct CDR3 sequences, around two fifths appearing once. There are 13 residues in the CDR3. Between the trimmed V and J ends, which lost 5 bases and 7 bases, there was a span of 12 bases. CDR1 SGHAT and CDR2 FQNNGV come from the germline V gene. With regard to this clonotype: No antigen is known for it.

The V gene is TRBV11-2, the J gene TRBJ2-1; D tentatively reads TRBD1 or TRBD2 (6 bases each). The clonotype comes from a human donor in good health (CMV status not recorded). Some clones in this sample may be carry-over from other donors' samples. The sequencing used CD8+ T cells from cultured PBMCs, collected from culture after CMV antigen stimulation. The DNA for the CDR3 is TGTGCCAGCAGCCACGGGGGCGAGAATGAGCAGTTCTTC. Its protein is CASSHGGENEQFF.